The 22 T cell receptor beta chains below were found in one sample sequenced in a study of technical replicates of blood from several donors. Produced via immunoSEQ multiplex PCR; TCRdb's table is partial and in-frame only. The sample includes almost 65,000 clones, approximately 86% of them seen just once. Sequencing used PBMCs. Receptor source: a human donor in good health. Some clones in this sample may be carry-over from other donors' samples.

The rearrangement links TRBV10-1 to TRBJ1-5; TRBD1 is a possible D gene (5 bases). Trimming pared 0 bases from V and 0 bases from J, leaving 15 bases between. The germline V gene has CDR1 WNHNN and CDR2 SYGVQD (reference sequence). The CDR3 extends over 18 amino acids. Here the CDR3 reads CASSESKTAEYSNQPQHF. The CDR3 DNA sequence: TGCGCCAGCAGTGAGTCGAAGACAGCCGAATATAGCAATCAGCCCCAGCATTTT.

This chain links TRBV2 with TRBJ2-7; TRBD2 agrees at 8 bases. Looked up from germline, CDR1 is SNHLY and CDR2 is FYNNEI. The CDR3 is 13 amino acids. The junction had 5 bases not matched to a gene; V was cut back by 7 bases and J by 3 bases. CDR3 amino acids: CASKREGGYEQYF. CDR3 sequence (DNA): TGTGCCAGCAAACGGGAGGGAGGCTACGAGCAGTACTTC.

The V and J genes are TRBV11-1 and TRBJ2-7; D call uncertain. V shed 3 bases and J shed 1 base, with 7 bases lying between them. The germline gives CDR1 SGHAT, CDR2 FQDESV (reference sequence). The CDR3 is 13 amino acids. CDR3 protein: CASSFAGSYEQYF. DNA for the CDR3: TGTGCCAGCAGCTTCGCAGGATCCTACGAGCAGTACTTC.

CDR3 coding DNA: TGTGCCAGCAGCTTAAGTAGTGCGGTTGACAATGAGCAGTTCTTC. Translated: CASSLSSAVDNEQFF. The gene calls are TRBV7-9 and TRBJ2-1, with D uncertain. In germline, CDR1 is SEHNR, CDR2 FQNEAQ (reference sequence). The length of the CDR3 is 15 residues. The germline V and J ends were trimmed by 2 bases and 5 bases, with 13 bases remaining between them.

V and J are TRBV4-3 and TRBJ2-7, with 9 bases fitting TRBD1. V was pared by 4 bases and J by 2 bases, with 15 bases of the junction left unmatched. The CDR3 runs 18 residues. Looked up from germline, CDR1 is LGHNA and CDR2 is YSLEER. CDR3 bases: TGCGCCAGCAGCCGCGGGACGGAACCGGGACAGGGAACCTACGAGCAGTACTTC. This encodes CASSRGTEPGQGTYEQYF.

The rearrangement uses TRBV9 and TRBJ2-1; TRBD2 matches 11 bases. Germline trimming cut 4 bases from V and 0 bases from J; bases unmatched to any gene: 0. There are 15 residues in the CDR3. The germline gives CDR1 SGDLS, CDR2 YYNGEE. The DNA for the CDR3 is TGTGCCAGCAGCACTAGCGGGAGCTCCTACAATGAGCAGTTCTTC. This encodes CASSTSGSSYNEQFF.

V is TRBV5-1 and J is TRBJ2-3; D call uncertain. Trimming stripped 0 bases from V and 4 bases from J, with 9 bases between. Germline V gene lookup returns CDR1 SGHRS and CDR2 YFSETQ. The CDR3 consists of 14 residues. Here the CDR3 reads CASSLDSRADTQYF. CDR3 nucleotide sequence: TGCGCCAGCAGCTTGGATTCGCGAGCAGATACGCAGTATTTT.

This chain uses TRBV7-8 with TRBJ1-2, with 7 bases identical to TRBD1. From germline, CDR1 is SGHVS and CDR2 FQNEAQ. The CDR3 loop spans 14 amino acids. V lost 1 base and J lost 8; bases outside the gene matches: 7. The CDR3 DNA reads TGTGCCAGCAGCTTAGTAAAGGGGGCGGGAGGCTACACCTTC. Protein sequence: CASSLVKGAGGYTF.

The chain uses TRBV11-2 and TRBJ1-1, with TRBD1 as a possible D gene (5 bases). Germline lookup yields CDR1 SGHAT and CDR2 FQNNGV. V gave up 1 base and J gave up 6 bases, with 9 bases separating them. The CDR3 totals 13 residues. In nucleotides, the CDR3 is TGTGCCAGCAGCTTAGTCAGGGAGGCTGAAGCTTTCTTT. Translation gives CASSLVREAEAFF.

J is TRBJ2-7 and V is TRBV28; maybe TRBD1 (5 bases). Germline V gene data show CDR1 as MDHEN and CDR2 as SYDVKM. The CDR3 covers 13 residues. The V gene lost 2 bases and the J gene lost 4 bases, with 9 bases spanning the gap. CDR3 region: CASSLRTGYEQYF. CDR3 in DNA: TGTGCCAGCAGTTTAAGAACAGGATACGAGCAGTACTTC. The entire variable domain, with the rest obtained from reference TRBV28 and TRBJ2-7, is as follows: DVKVTQSSRYLVKRTGEKVFLECVQDMDHENMFWYRQDPGLGLRLIYFSYDVKMKEKGDIPEGYSVSREKKERFSLILESASTNQTSMYLCASSLRTGYEQYFGPGTRLTVT.

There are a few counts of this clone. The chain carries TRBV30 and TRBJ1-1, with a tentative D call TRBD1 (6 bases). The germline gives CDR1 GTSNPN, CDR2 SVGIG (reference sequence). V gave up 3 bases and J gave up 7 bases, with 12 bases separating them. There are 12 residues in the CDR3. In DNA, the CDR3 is TGTGCCTGGAGCGTGGACAGTTTTGAAGCTTTCTTT. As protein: CAWSVDSFEAFF.

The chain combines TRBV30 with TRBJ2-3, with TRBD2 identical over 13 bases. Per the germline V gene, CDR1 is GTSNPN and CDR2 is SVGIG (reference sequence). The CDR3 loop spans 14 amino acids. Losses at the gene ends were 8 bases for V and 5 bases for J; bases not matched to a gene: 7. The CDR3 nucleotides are TGTGCCGCCGGACTAGCGGGAGTGGGAGATACGCAGTATTTT. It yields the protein CAAGLAGVGDTQYF. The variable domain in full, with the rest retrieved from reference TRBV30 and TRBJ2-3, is SQTIHQWPATLVQPVGSPLSLECTVEGTSNPNLYWYRQAAGRGLQLLFYSVGIGQISSEVPQNLSASRPQDRQFILSSKKLLLSDSGFYLCAAGLAGVGDTQYFGPGTRLTVL.

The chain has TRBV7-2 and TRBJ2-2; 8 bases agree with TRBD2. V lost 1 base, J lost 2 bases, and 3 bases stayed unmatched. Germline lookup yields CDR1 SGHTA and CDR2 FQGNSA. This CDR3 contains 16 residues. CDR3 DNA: TGTGCCAGCAGCTTAGTGAGCGGGGGAAACACCGGGGAGCTGTTTTTT. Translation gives CASSLVSGGNTGELFF.

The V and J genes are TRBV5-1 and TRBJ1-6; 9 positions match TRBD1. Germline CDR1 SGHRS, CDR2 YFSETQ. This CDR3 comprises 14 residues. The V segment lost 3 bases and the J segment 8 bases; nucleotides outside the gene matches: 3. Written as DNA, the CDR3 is TGCGCCAGCAGCTCGGACAGGGGAGATTCACCCCTCCACTTT. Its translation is CASSSDRGDSPLHF.

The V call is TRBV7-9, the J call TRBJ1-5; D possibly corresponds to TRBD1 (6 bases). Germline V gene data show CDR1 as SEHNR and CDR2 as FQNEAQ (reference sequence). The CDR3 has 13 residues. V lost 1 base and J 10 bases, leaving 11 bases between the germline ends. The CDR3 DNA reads TGTGCCAGCAGCTTAGGGGGGCAGGAACCCCAGCATTTT. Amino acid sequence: CASSLGGQEPQHF.

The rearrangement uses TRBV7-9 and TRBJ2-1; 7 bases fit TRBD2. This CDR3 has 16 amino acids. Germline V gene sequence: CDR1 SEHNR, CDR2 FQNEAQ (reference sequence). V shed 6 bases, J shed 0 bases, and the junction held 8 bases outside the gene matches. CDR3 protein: CASRLGGLSSYNEQFF. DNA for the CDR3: TGTGCCAGCAGACTGGGGGGGTTAAGCTCCTACAATGAGCAGTTCTTC.

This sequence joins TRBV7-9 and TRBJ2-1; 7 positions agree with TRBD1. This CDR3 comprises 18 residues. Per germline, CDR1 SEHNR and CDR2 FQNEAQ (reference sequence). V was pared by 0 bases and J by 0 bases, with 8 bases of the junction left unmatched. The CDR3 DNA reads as TGTGCCAGCAGCTTAGCACCCGGACAGGCGAGCTCCTACAATGAGCAGTTCTTC. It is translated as CASSLAPGQASSYNEQFF.

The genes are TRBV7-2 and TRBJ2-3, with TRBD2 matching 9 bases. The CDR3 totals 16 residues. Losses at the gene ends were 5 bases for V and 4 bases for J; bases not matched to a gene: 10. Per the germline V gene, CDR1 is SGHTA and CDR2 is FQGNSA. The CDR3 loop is CASSTGISGGSDTQYF. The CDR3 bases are TGTGCCAGCAGCACCGGGATTAGCGGGGGTTCAGATACGCAGTATTTT.

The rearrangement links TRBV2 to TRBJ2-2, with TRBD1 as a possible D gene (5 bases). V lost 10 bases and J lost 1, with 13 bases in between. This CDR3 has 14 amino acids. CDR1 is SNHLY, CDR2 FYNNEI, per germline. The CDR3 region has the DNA TGTGCCAACAAAGGCAGGGAGAACACCGGGGAGCTGTTTTTT. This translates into CANKGRENTGELFF. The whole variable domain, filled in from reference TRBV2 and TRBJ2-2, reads EPEVTQTPSHQVTQMGQEVILRCVPISNHLYFYWYRQILGQKVEFLVSFYNNEISEKSEIFDDQFSVERPDGSNFTLKIRSTKLEDSAMYFCANKGRENTGELFFGEGSRLTVL.

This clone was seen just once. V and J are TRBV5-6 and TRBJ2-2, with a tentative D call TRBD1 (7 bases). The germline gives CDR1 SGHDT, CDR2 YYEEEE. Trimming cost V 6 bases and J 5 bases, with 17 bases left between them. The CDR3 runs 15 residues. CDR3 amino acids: CASTLSGGGTGELFF. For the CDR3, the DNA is TGTGCCAGCACGCTATCAGGGGGAGGTACCGGGGAGCTGTTTTTT.

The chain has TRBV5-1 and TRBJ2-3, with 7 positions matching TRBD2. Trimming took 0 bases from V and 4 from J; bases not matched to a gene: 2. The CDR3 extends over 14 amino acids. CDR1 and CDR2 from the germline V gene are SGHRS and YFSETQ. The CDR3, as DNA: TGCGCCAGCAGCTTGGGGCGGGGGTCAGATACGCAGTATTTT. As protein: CASSLGRGSDTQYF.

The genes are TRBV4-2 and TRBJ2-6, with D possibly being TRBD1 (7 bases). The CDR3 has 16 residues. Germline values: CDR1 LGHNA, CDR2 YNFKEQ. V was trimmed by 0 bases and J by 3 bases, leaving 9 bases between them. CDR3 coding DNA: TGTGCCAGCAGCCAAGATCAGGGGGGTGGGGCCAACGTCCTGACTTTC. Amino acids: CASSQDQGGGANVLTF.